This TCR beta chain was documented in a study of cytomegalovirus exposure and HLA in healthy donors (TCRdb year 2017). Background for the entire study: An earlier analysis of several hundred of the donors reported 250 to 350 Gb of sequence data and approximately 110 million unique TCR beta sequences from roughly 180 million T cells. Roughly 300 gigabases of sequencing data and around 85 million unique TCR sequences made up an early release that covered several hundred HLA-typed donors. Of the roughly 400 genotyped donors, roughly 85% fell in the genetic ancestry cluster associated with self-reported Caucasian donors. The aim of the study was to test whether cataloging public T cell receptors could identify signatures of past pathogen exposure. The T cell repertoires of around 730 subjects were profiled by immunosequencing and related to cytomegalovirus serostatus. Besides the first cohort of roughly 640 subjects, a separate validation cohort made up of roughly 120 different subjects was used. To predict cytomegalovirus infection status, the study brought together high-throughput TCR immunosequencing, statistical association of individual TCRs with disease status, and machine learning. In a later analysis, previously published TCR beta repertoires from hundreds of donors were re-analyzed and high-resolution HLA genotyping was added so that TCR occurrence patterns could be studied. The later analysis used no new phenotypic data to find candidate immune exposures, relying instead on TCR beta sequences and their occurrence across donors. To decide whether each TCR beta V gene segment behaved as functional or pseudogenic, an earlier analysis of some 570 of the donors relied on high-throughput TCR beta sequencing. Donor age, sex, ethnicity and CMV serostatus were compiled together with the repertoire data. Genome-wide SNP genotypes for about three fifths of the roughly 670 donors were used in a later genetic analysis, which treated that subset as a discovery cohort. Every discovery cohort repertoire had been produced on one sequencing platform. HLA typing included class I and class II loci at four-digit resolution. The number of typed donors differed by locus: about 629-630 for A, B, C, DRB1 and DQB1; some 500 for DQA1; 600 to 610 for DPA1; and 400 to 480 for DPB1. Several DR-DQ haplotypes were treated as single units for association and clustering because of strong linkage in the cohort. On average, roughly 250,000 unique TCR beta nucleotide sequences were sequenced per donor among more than 350 genotyped donors of the cohort, with around 19% of those sequences being non-productive.

Library construction relied on the immunoSEQ multiplex PCR assay. For the multiplex PCR, a mixture combining 60 forward primers for TCR Vbeta segments and 13 reverse primers for TCR Jbeta segments was used. A multiplex PCR assay on genomic DNA amplified the CDR3 region of rearranged TCR beta genes. The amplified TCR beta libraries were sequenced on the Illumina HiSeq System as 87-base-pair reads. In the paper's pipeline: A later analysis tallied approximately 87 million unique TCR beta chains across the roughly 610 repertoires, and around 10 million of those chains were shared by two or more donors. To remove PCR and sequencing errors, raw reads were error-corrected and collapsed into unique sequences using a nearest-neighbor algorithm that merged closely related sequences. V, D and J gene segments were assigned by aligning CDR3 sequences to IMGT reference sequences. Each retained sequence needed at least a six-nucleotide match to both a V gene segment and a J gene segment. Rearrangements were classified as productive when the CDR3 lacked stop codons and remained in frame with V and J, and all other rearrangements were classified as non-productive. CDR3 was defined according to IMGT convention as the region running from the second conserved V-encoded cysteine to the conserved J-encoded phenylalanine. The earlier analysis of fewer than 750 of the donors excluded sequences that lacked an unambiguous match to a single V gene segment. In an earlier analysis of 500 to 750 of the donors, V segments were called functional above 56.7% productive rearrangements and were called segregating when the between-donor standard deviation exceeded 5%. A statistical classification framework was built to diagnose cytomegalovirus status from the catalog of TCR beta chain sequences. In a later analysis, TCR nucleotide sequences were compared against IMGT/GENE-DB human TR gene sequences so that V and J genes could be assigned. Using the TCRdist pipeline, a later analysis assigned CDR3 sequences along with most-parsimonious VDJ recombination scenarios. In a later analysis, each TCR beta chain was defined by its CDR3 amino acid sequence together with its V-gene family, and reads lacking a unique V-gene family were excluded. A later analysis removed several hundred highly shared, low-generation-probability nucleotide sequences to deal with suspected cross-contamination and a sequencing artifact. In a later analysis, a clonal expansion index for each public chain was calculated from normalized within-repertoire ranks of inferred template counts. Generation probabilities in a later analysis came from a VDJ recombination model fitted to out-of-frame rearrangements, and those results were checked against IGoR. Hypergeometric tests were used in a later analysis to score TCR-TCR, TCR-HLA and TCR-CMV co-occurrence, with a repertoire-size bias correction applied to the TCR pairs. In a later analysis, false discovery rates were estimated by permuting HLA or CMV assignments 20 times. In a later analysis, co-occurring TCRs were grouped using DBSCAN, with TCRdist sequence similarity added in when clustering inside HLA-allele-positive subsets. Repertoires with fewer than 30,000 or more than 120,000 public chains were left out of co-occurrence clustering, as were about five repertoires with anomalous nucleotide sharing. In its TCRdb copy, this immuneACCESS table keeps in-frame sequences only and misses some clones. Where compared with another copy, unresolved V genes explain less than half of these, and the others have no known cause. The V and J calls and clone size are taken from that table; D and trimming were inferred from the DNA. The sample table on file contains some 160,000 clones. The top ten hold 2% to 2.5% of the sample.

In total, roughly 710 healthy bone marrow donors made up the cohort. At the time of sampling, all cohort members were nominally healthy, though unrecorded immune exposures were likely present. The donor tested CMV seronegative and was one of the 352 seronegative cohort members. A peripheral blood sample was provided by each donor, and peripheral blood mononuclear cells were used for TCR beta sequencing. The Qiagen DNeasy Blood Extraction Kit was used to extract genomic DNA from the blood cell samples. Study-level results and caveats: A later analysis found that most CMV-associated TCR beta chains appeared HLA-restricted, with HLA associations seemingly driven largely by CMV exposure. A later genetic analysis associated a missense DCLRE1C variant with V-gene and J-gene trimming of TCR beta chains, and an independent cohort replicated the association. The authors suggested that the approach could potentially be extended to other disease states and immunological phenotypes. The earlier analysis of almost 600 of the donors excluded approximately 17 rarely observed V segments, including chromosome 9 orphons, because counts were too low. Some IMGT-functional V segments, including TRBV6-2 and TRBV6-3, could not be distinguished by the 87-base-pair reads and were therefore excluded. Because some donors lacked HLA typing at each locus, the association tests relied only on the typed subset. In this cohort, only TCR beta chains were sequenced, and detectable features were limited by the absence of alpha or paired-chain data. A total of some 180 TCR beta chains were listed by the study as associated with cytomegalovirus. A group of highly shared sequence variants was considered likely to be a technical artifact of the sequencing pipeline. Specific HLA alleles were associated with around 18,000 TCR beta sequences at a false discovery rate of 0.05 in a later analysis. Compared with the roughly 700-donor mean, donors in an Asian-associated ancestry cluster had fewer N-insertions in productive TCRs, according to a later genetic analysis. Most TCR sequences were seen in very few donors, while some public TCRs were found in many individuals. Strong co-occurrence of HLA alleles, especially DR and DQ, made assigning TCR associations to individual alleles difficult. For the cohort, immune exposure information was limited to CMV serostatus. Correlated functional status among segregating V segments might be attributable to linkage disequilibrium, but an unknown experimental factor could not be ruled out. The presence/absence analyses assumed that sequencing depth was roughly uniform across donors, and that assumption may not be true. In a later analysis, the rate of TCR association differed among HLA loci, with DRB1 alleles having the most associated TCRs and HLA-C alleles having the fewest. Several of the top co-occurrence clusters appeared to be linked to parvovirus B19, influenza, CMV and Epstein-Barr virus, according to a later analysis. A few of the identified cytomegalovirus-associated TCR beta chains were confirmed in vitro to be specific for cytomegalovirus antigens. Compared with equally common non-associated chains, HLA-associated TCR beta chains in a later analysis were more clonally expanded and had lower generation probabilities. A further reported finding was that TCR beta sequences accurately predicted the HLA-A and HLA-B alleles for most subjects in the first cohort. The classifier was reported to diagnose cytomegalovirus status with high specificity and sensitivity in both the original and validation cohorts. Broadly in line with IMGT annotations, most TCR beta V segments showed up in productive rearrangements about 87% or about 30% of the time in an earlier analysis of a few hundred of the donors.

Here V drops 6 bases and J drops 4 bases, and the junction holds 14 bases not matched to any gene. There are 18 amino acids in the CDR3, from cysteine to phenylalanine inclusive. Only the CDR3 part of the read is kept: 54 bases, read in frame from the first base. According to the germline V gene, CDR1 reads SGHRS and CDR2 reads YFSETQ. In the case of this clone: The target of this receptor is not known.

The clonotype comes from a man younger than 40 in good health and CMV-seronegative. Sequenced: PBMCs. This receptor chain uses TRBV5-1 and TRBJ1-3; 12 bases in the middle match TRBD1. The DNA reads TGCGCCAGCACCCAAATCGGGCCGGGACAGGGGGCAGGAAACACCATATATTTT. This sequence encodes CASTQIGPGQGAGNTIYF.